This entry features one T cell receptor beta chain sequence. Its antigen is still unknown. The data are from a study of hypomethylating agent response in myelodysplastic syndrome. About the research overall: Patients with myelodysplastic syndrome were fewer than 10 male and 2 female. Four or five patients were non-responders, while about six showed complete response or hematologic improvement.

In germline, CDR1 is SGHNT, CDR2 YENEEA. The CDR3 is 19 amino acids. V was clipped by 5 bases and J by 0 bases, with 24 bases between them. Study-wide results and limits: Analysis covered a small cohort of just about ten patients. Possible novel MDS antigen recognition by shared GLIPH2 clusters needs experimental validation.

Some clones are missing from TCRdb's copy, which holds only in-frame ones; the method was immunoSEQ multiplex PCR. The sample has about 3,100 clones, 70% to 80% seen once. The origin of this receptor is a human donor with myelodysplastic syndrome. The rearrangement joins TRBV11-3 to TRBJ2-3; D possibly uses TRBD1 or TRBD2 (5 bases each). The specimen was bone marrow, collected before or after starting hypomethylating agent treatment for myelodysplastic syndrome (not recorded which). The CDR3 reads CASSPGGGYKGPSTDTQYF. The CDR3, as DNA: TGTGCCAGCAGCCCCGGAGGAGGCTACAAGGGACCTAGCACAGATACGCAGTATTTT.